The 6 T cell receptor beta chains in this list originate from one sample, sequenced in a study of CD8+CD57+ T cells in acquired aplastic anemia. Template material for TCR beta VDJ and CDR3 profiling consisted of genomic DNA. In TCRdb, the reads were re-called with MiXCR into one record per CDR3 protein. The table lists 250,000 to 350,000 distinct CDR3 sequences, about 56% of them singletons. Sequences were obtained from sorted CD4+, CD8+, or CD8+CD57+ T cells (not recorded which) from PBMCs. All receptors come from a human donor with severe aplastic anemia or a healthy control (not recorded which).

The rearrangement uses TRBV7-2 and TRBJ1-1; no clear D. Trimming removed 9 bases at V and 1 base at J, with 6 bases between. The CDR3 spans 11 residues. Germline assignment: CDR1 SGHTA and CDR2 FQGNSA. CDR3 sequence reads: CARSQNTEAFF. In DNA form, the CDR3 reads TGTGCCAGGAGTCAGAACACTGAAGCTTTCTTT.

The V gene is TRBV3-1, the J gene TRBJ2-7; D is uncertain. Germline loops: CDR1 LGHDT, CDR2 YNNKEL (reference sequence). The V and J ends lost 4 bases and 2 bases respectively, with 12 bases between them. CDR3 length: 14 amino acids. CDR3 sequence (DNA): TGTGCCAGCAGCCCGCCGGGCCTCACCTACGAGCAGTACTTC. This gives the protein CASSPPGLTYEQYF.

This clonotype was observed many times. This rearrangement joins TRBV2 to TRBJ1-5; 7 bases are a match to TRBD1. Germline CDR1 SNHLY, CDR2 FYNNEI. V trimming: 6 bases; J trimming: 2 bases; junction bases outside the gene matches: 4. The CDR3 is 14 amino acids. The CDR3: CASSGTGGNQPQHF. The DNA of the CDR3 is TGTGCCAGCAGCGGAACAGGGGGCAATCAGCCCCAGCATTTT.

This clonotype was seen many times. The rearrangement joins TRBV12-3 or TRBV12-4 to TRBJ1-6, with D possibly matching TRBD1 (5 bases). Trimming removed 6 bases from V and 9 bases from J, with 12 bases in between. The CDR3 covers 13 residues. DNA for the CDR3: TGTGCCAGCAGCCTGGGGGACCCTTCACCCCTCCACTTT. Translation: CASSLGDPSPLHF.

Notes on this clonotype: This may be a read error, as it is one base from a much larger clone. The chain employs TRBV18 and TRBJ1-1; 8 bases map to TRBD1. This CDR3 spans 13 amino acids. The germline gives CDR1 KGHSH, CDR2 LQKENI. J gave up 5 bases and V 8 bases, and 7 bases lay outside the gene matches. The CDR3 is CASPQGGGTEAFF. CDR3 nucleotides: TGTGCCAGCCCACAGGGGGGTGGGACTGAAGCTTTCTTT.

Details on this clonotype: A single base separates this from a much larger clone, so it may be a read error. The CDR3 bases are TGTGCCAGCAGTCTAAGCCCGTTCACCGGGTTATCCTGCGAGCAGTACTTC. It encodes CASSLSPFTGLSCEQYF. This chain joins TRBV28 and TRBJ2-7; D uncertain. Germline CDR1 reads MDHEN; CDR2 reads SYDVKM. The CDR3 is 17 residues long.